The 9 T cell receptor beta chains presented below share a single source sample, sequenced in a study of CD8+CD57+ T cells in acquired aplastic anemia. TCR beta VDJ and CDR3 profiling used genomic DNA as template. TCRdb used MiXCR to reprocess the reads, holding one entry per CDR3 protein. The table lists around 250,000 distinct CDR3 sequences, roughly 50% of them singletons, with 8% in the top ten. The sequencing sample was made of sorted CD4+, CD8+, or CD8+CD57+ T cells (not recorded which) from PBMCs. These receptors were obtained from a human donor with severe aplastic anemia or a healthy control (not recorded which).

This clonotype has more than one count but fewer than ten. A read error may explain this, as a much larger clone is one base away. The V and J genes are TRBV6-6 and TRBJ1-3; D uncertain. The V gene's germline CDR1 is MNHNY and CDR2 SVGAGI (reference sequence). CDR3 length: 14 amino acids. Trimming removed 6 bases at V and 5 bases at J, with 14 bases between. The CDR3 region has the DNA TGTGCCAGCAGAACACCAACCCCTAGAAACACCATATATTTT. As protein: CASRTPTPRNTIYF.

As concerns this clonotype: Germline and junction disagree at one end, which may indicate a read error. The V call is TRBV5-6, the J call TRBJ2-2; the D is unclear. CDR1 is SGHDT and CDR2 is YYEEEE in the germline V gene. This CDR3 comprises 13 residues. CDR3 region: CASSLAVSGELFF. The CDR3 nucleotides read TGTGCTAGCAGCTTGGCAGTCTCCGGGGAGCTGTTTTTT.

The rearrangement joins TRBV7-2 to TRBJ1-1; a weak D match, TRBD1 (6 bases). Looked up from germline, CDR1 is SGHTA and CDR2 is FQGNSA. CDR3 length: 17 amino acids. V was clipped by 1 base and J by 5 bases, with 20 bases between them. CDR3 sequence: CASSLGRGLSRITEAFF. For the CDR3, the DNA is TGTGCCAGCAGCTTAGGTAGGGGGTTAAGTAGGATAACTGAAGCTTTCTTT.

CDR3 sequence: CASSYLAGSYEQYF. The DNA of the CDR3 is TGTGCCAGCAGTTACTTGGCGGGCTCCTACGAGCAGTACTTC. The chain links TRBV6-5 to TRBJ2-7, with D tentatively TRBD2 (5 bases). The V end lost 1 base, the J end lost 0 bases, and 7 bases lay between the germline ends. From germline, CDR1 is MNHEY and CDR2 SVGAGI. This CDR3 has 14 residues.

In this sample, this clonotype turned up many times. The V call is TRBV7-2, the J call TRBJ2-3; 14 bases match TRBD2. The germline CDR1 and CDR2 sequences are SGHTA and FQGNSA. With V trimmed by 5 bases and J by 3 bases, 10 bases remained unmatched. The CDR3 spans 18 residues. CDR3 bases: TGTGCCAGCAGCCCCGCTAGGACTAGCGGGGGGTGGACAGATACGCAGTATTTT. Amino acid sequence: CASSPARTSGGWTDTQYF.

This clonotype was counted at least ten times. The chain combines TRBV25-1 with TRBJ2-7; D may be TRBD1 (6 bases). CDR3 length: 15 amino acids. CDR1 MGHDK and CDR2 SYGVNS come from the germline V gene. V lost 0 bases to trimming and J lost 3 bases, with 12 bases between them. The CDR3 is CASSEYWVGGYEQYF. The CDR3 nucleotides read TGTGCCAGCAGTGAATATTGGGTAGGGGGCTACGAGCAGTACTTC.

This clonotype was detected only once. CDR3 sequence reads: CASSLSWKPADEVYEQYF. CDR3 coding DNA: TGCGCCAGCAGCTTGAGTTGGAAACCAGCTGACGAAGTATACGAGCAGTATTTT. The V call is TRBV5-1, the J call TRBJ2-3; D remains unclear. V was trimmed by 1 base and J by 11 bases, leaving 29 bases between them. This CDR3 has 18 amino acids. CDR1 SGHRS and CDR2 YFSETQ come from the germline V gene.

The rearrangement links TRBV2 to TRBJ1-5, with 11 nucleotides matching TRBD1. After removal of 6 bases from V and 4 bases from J, the junction contained 5 bases not matched to a gene. Looked up from germline, CDR1 is SNHLY and CDR2 is FYNNEI. The CDR3 spans 15 residues. The CDR3 bases are TGTGCCAGCAGACTAGGACAGGGGGCAAATCAGCCCCAGCATTTT. This codes for CASRLGQGANQPQHF. Full variable domain (missing parts from reference TRBV2 and TRBJ1-5): EPEVTQTPSHQVTQMGQEVILRCVPISNHLYFYWYRQILGQKVEFLVSFYNNEISEKSEIFDDQFSVERPDGSNFTLKIRSTKLEDSAMYFCASRLGQGANQPQHFGDGTRLSIL.

The rearrangement uses TRBV10-2 and TRBJ2-3; TRBD2 matches at 7 bases. Germline assignment: CDR1 WSHSY and CDR2 SAAADI. The CDR3 runs 18 residues. The V segment lost 0 bases and the J segment 0 bases; nucleotides outside the gene matches: 9. The CDR3 here is CASSESALLATSTDTQYF. The CDR3, as DNA: TGCGCCAGCAGTGAGTCGGCTCTACTAGCGACTAGCACAGATACGCAGTATTTT.